This T cell receptor beta chain was documented in a study of blood T cell repertoires in COVID-19. Clones were sequenced by immunoSEQ multiplex PCR, and TCRdb holds only the in-frame ones, with some missing. The sample lists under 200,000 clones; 85% to 90% were seen once. This clone was counted a single time. The CDR3 spans 13 residues. With 3 bases clipped from V and 6 bases from J, the junction kept 4 bases outside the gene matches. Germline V lookup: CDR1 SGHAT, CDR2 FQNNGV. This sequence was found in a middle-aged man with active or convalescent COVID-19. Specimen: peripheral blood. The rearrangement uses TRBV11-2 and TRBJ2-7, with TRBD1 matching 8 bases. The chain's CDR3 is CASSFGQGVEQYF. The CDR3 DNA reads TGTGCCAGCAGCTTCGGACAGGGAGTCGAGCAGTACTTC.